This T cell receptor (beta chain) was found in a study of shared clonotypes between healthy human individuals. Study-wide results and caveats: Rarefaction exposed incomplete sorted-subset sequencing despite large depth.

Germline CDR1 and CDR2: LNHNV and YYDKDF (reference sequence). The CDR3 length is 14 residues. Trimming took 7 bases from V and 7 from J; bases not matched to a gene: 8. For this clone: The antigen is unknown.

Clones were read by immunoSEQ multiplex PCR, and TCRdb kept only the in-frame ones, dropping some. The table has about 2 million clones, approximately 94% seen once. CD45RO negativity and positive selection for CCR7 defined naive CD8 cells, a population that excluded terminally differentiated effector memory CD45RA+ cells. The genes are TRBV15 and TRBJ2-2, with 8 bases aligning to TRBD1. Sequencing was performed on naive CD8+ T cells sorted from blood. This receptor was taken from a man between 18 and 29 years old in good health. As DNA, the CDR3 is TGTGCCACCACAGGGGGCGAGGTGTTCGGGGAGCTGTTTTTT. This codes for CATTGGEVFGELFF.